The 18 T cell receptor beta chains below come from one sample, sequenced in a study of blood T cells in healthy people across ages. A second PCR of roughly 7 to 11 cycles used a sample-barcoded 5' primer and a J-beta primer mix. TCRdb reprocessed the 5' RACE reads with MiXCR, giving one entry per CDR3 protein. The data contain about 2 million distinct CDR3 sequences, roughly 50% of them seen just once; the ten biggest clones take up over 2%. The material sequenced was blood. The receptors were sampled from a woman aged 40 to 50 in good health.

In its sample, this clonotype was seen many times. The genes are TRBV4-3 and TRBJ2-7; maybe TRBD1 (6 bases). The CDR3 totals 13 residues. Looked up from germline, CDR1 is LGHNA and CDR2 is YSLEER. Between the trimmed V and J ends, which lost 5 bases and 7 bases, there was a span of 15 bases. The CDR3 here is CASSTYRAGEQYF. In nucleotides, the CDR3 is TGCGCCAGCAGCACCTACAGGGCCGGTGAGCAGTACTTC.

The chain couples TRBV7-9 to TRBJ1-1; D is uncertain. In germline, CDR1 is SEHNR, CDR2 FQNEAQ (reference sequence). This CDR3 contains 13 residues. Trimming pared 2 bases from V and 1 base from J, leaving 5 bases between. The CDR3 DNA reads as TGTGCCAGCAGCTTACACAAGAACACTGAAGCTTTCTTT. It yields the protein CASSLHKNTEAFF.

The gene calls are TRBV20-1 and TRBJ2-6, with a possible D match to TRBD1 (6 bases). Trimming took off 6 bases at V and 4 bases at J, with 16 bases between the two ends. Germline-derived CDR1 and CDR2 are DFQATT and SNEGSKA (reference sequence). This CDR3 has 15 residues. CDR3 region: CSAGQSVDGANVLTF. The CDR3 bases are TGCAGTGCCGGACAGTCCGTTGACGGGGCCAACGTCCTGACTTTC.

This clonotype was seen a handful of times. The chain joins TRBV7-2 to TRBJ2-1; D possibly uses TRBD1 or TRBD2 (5 bases each). The V gene's germline CDR1 is SGHTA and CDR2 FQGNSA. This CDR3 is built from 16 residues. V dropped 3 bases and J dropped 0 bases, with 12 bases sitting between them. The CDR3 nucleotides read TGTGCCAGCAGCTTTATGGGGACCCCCTCCTACAATGAGCAGTTCTTC. Translating it yields CASSFMGTPSYNEQFF.

This clonotype was detected only a few times. The CDR3, as DNA: TGTGCCATCAGTGAGGGACAATTCTACGAGCAGTACTTC. Translating it yields CAISEGQFYEQYF. This chain uses TRBV10-3 with TRBJ2-7, with TRBD1 as a possible D gene (5 bases). The CDR3 is 13 residues long. The V gene's germline CDR1 is ENHRY and CDR2 SYGVKD. V was cut by 2 bases and J by 3 bases, with 8 bases left in between.

The genes are TRBV25-1 and TRBJ1-2, with D tentatively TRBD1 (5 bases). The length of the CDR3 is 13 residues. Germline values: CDR1 MGHDK, CDR2 SYGVNS. V lost 4 bases, J lost 4 bases, and 10 bases lay in between. Here the CDR3 reads CASSGPGSYGYTF. CDR3 nucleotides: TGTGCCAGCAGTGGACCAGGGTCCTATGGCTACACCTTC.

V is TRBV5-1 and J is TRBJ2-3; 7 bases are shared with TRBD2. Germline CDR1 is SGHRS and CDR2 is YFSETQ. V dropped 0 bases and J dropped 5; count of bases not matched to a gene: 3. The CDR3 length is 14 residues. The DNA for the CDR3 is TGCGCCAGCAGCTTGGCAGCGGGGCTAGATACGCAGTATTTT. This codes for CASSLAAGLDTQYF. Based on the CDR3 plus reference TRBV5-1 and TRBJ2-3, the full variable domain is KAGVTQTPRYLIKTRGQQVTLSCSPISGHRSVSWYQQTPGQGLQFLFEYFSETQRNKGNFPGRFSGRQFSNSRSEMNVSTLELGDSALYLCASSLAAGLDTQYFGPGTRLTVL.

The sample holds a few counts of this clonotype. The J gene is TRBJ2-1, the V gene TRBV9; 10 nucleotides agree with TRBD2. This CDR3 has 17 residues. CDR1 and CDR2 from the germline V gene are SGDLS and YYNGEE. V lost 2 bases and J lost 6; bases outside the gene matches: 11. CDR3 nucleotides: TGTGCCAGCAGCGTTTTCCCCGGGACTAGCGTTACCAATGAGCAGTTCTTC. Protein sequence: CASSVFPGTSVTNEQFF.

The table lists this clonotype with a few counts. V gene TRBV6-2 or TRBV6-3 combines with J gene TRBJ2-7, with TRBD2 matching 8 bases. J was trimmed by 6 bases and V by 6 bases; bases with no gene match: 13. Germline V gene lookup returns CDR1 MNHEY and CDR2 SVGEGT. The CDR3 loop spans 15 amino acids. The chain's CDR3 is CASRGPGTRTTEQYF. In nucleotides, the CDR3 is TGTGCCAGCAGAGGCCCCGGGACTAGGACAACCGAGCAGTACTTC.

In its sample, this clonotype was seen once. Mismatch with germline at one junction end may stem from a read error. This chain links TRBV4-1 with TRBJ2-3; TRBD1 matches 7 bases. The germline V gene has CDR1 MGHRA and CDR2 YSYEKL. The CDR3 spans 16 residues. CDR3 DNA: TGCGCCAGCAGCAACCAAACAGGGGTCGTTTTGGATACGCGGTATTTT. It is translated as CASSNQTGVVLDTRYF.

This clonotype was seen a few times. The gene calls are TRBV25-1 and TRBJ2-5, with D tentatively TRBD2 (6 bases). Germline CDR1 and CDR2: MGHDK and SYGVNS. Deletions cut 1 base from V and 0 bases from J, with 6 bases between. CDR3 size: 14 residues. DNA for the CDR3: TGTGCCAGCAGTGAATGGGGGGACCAAGAGACCCAGTACTTC. This gives the protein CASSEWGDQETQYF. The full variable domain, rest sourced from reference TRBV25-1 and TRBJ2-5, is EADIYQTPRYLVIGTGKKITLECSQTMGHDKMYWYQQDPGMELHLIHYSYGVNSTEKGDLSSESTVSRIRTEHFPLTLESARPSHTSQYLCASSEWGDQETQYFGPGTRLLVL.

In the case of this clonotype: An end of the junction does not agree with germline; a read error may underlie this. This chain uses TRBV5-1 with TRBJ2-5, with D possibly matching TRBD2 (5 bases). Germline V lookup: CDR1 SGHRS, CDR2 YFSETQ. The CDR3 length is 16 residues. CDR3 coding DNA: TGCGCCAGCAGATTGGACGGGATCGAGACCAAAAACGTTCAGTACTTC. Its translation is CASRLDGIETKNVQYF. The whole variable domain, remainder taken from reference TRBV5-1 and TRBJ2-5, is KAGVTQTPRYLIKTRGQQVTLSCSPISGHRSVSWYQQTPGQGLQFLFEYFSETQRNKGNFPGRFSGRQFSNSRSEMNVSTLELGDSALYLCASRLDGIETKNVQYFGPGTRLLVL.

The chain employs TRBV12-3 or TRBV12-4 and TRBJ2-5, with D unclear. V lost 8 bases to trimming and J lost 4 bases, with 11 bases between them. There are 12 residues in the CDR3. CDR3 coding DNA: TGTGCCAGCGGCTACTCCCGAGAGACCCAGTACTTC. Translating it yields CASGYSRETQYF.

This chain joins TRBV25-1 and TRBJ1-1, with unresolved D. The germline V gene encodes CDR1 MGHDK and CDR2 SYGVNS. Trimming pared 0 bases from V and 7 bases from J, leaving 3 bases between. The CDR3 has 11 amino acids. CDR3 residues: CASSEYNEAFF. CDR3 coding DNA: TGTGCCAGCAGTGAATACAATGAAGCTTTCTTT.

This clonotype was counted between two and nine times. This chain joins TRBV20-1 and TRBJ2-5; 8 bases agree with TRBD1. Looked up from germline, CDR1 is DFQATT and CDR2 is SNEGSKA (reference sequence). V trimming: 6 bases; J trimming: 1 base; junction bases outside the gene matches: 7. CDR3 length: 14 amino acids. The CDR3 loop is CSARQGSGQETQYF. The CDR3 DNA sequence: TGCAGTGCCAGACAGGGGAGCGGCCAAGAGACCCAGTACTTC.

The chain recombines TRBV9 with TRBJ1-2; tentative D call: TRBD1 (5 bases). Looked up from germline, CDR1 is SGDLS and CDR2 is YYNGEE. The CDR3 consists of 18 residues. Trimming stripped 0 bases from V and 1 base from J, with 19 bases between. CDR3 nucleotide sequence: TGTGCCAGCAGCGTAGGTGCAGGGCAGGTGGGACTTAACTATGGCTACACCTTC. Residues: CASSVGAGQVGLNYGYTF.

J is TRBJ2-1 and V is TRBV11-1, with 7 bases matching TRBD1. Germline assignment: CDR1 SGHAT and CDR2 FQDESV (reference sequence). This CDR3 has 16 amino acids. Germline trimming cut 6 bases from V and 0 bases from J; bases unmatched to any gene: 8. In DNA, the CDR3 is TGTGCCAGCAGTAGTAACAGGGGCTTCTCCTACAATGAGCAGTTCTTC. As protein: CASSSNRGFSYNEQFF. The entire variable domain, with the rest obtained from reference TRBV11-1 and TRBJ2-1, is as follows: EAEVAQSPRYKITEKSQAVAFWCDPISGHATLYWYRQILGQGPELLVQFQDESVVDDSQLPKDRFSAERLKGVDSTLKIQPAELGDSAMYLCASSSNRGFSYNEQFFGPGTRLTVL.

The V call is TRBV12-3 or TRBV12-4, the J call TRBJ2-3; D remains ambiguous. This CDR3 is 15 amino acids long. With 1 base removed from V and 2 bases from J, the gap between germline ends came to 10 bases. The CDR3 spells CASSLDTPYTDTQYF. CDR3 in DNA: TGTGCCAGCAGTTTAGACACTCCATACACAGATACGCAGTATTTT.